These 20 T cell receptor beta chains were sequenced from one sample in a study of blood T cells in healthy people across ages. A J-beta primer mix and a sample-barcoded 5' primer were used in a second PCR of about 6 to 12 cycles. TCRdb reanalysed the 5' RACE reads using MiXCR and keeps one entry per CDR3 protein. This table has more than 650,000 distinct CDR3 sequences, around 24% appearing once. These data are also associated with another study on T cells of mothers and their children.

Material for sequencing was blood. These receptors all come from a boy aged 5-17 years in good health.

The rearrangement uses TRBV12-3 or TRBV12-4 and TRBJ2-7, with 7 bases that match TRBD2. This CDR3 spans 16 amino acids. The J segment lost 1 base and the V segment lost 5 bases, leaving 11 bases of the junction unmatched. The CDR3 protein is CASSESRASGSYEQYF. In nucleotides, the CDR3 is TGTGCCAGCAGTGAGTCGAGGGCTAGCGGTTCCTACGAGCAGTACTTC.

The genes are TRBV12-3 or TRBV12-4 and TRBJ1-1, with a weak D call TRBD1 (5 bases). This CDR3 is built from 14 residues. Trimming removed 4 bases at V and 3 bases at J, with 12 bases between. The CDR3 DNA reads TGTGCCAGCAGTTCCGGGGCCTTTTACACTGAAGCTTTCTTT. Translated, it gives CASSSGAFYTEAFF.

CDR3 sequence reads: CASSRQGANQPQHF. In DNA, the CDR3 is TGTGCCAGTTCACGACAGGGGGCCAATCAGCCCCAGCATTTT. The chain has TRBV27 and TRBJ1-5, with TRBD1 identical over 10 bases. J lost 3 bases, V lost 9 bases, and 5 bases had no gene match. CDR3 size: 14 residues. Per the germline V gene, CDR1 is MNHEY and CDR2 is SMNVEV (reference sequence).

This chain joins TRBV5-1 and TRBJ2-7; TRBD1 aligns across 9 bases. The ends lost 5 bases at V and 4 bases at J; junction bases unmatched: 7. Germline CDR1 reads SGHRS; CDR2 reads YFSETQ. CDR3 length: 14 amino acids. CDR3 sequence: CASRTGTGMYEQYF. The CDR3 DNA sequence: TGCGCCAGCAGAACCGGGACAGGGATGTACGAGCAGTACTTC.

This clonotype was seen more than once but under ten times. J is TRBJ2-7 and V is TRBV5-1; D ambiguous. This CDR3 contains 13 residues. The germline V gene encodes CDR1 SGHRS and CDR2 YFSETQ. V dropped 5 bases and J dropped 2 bases, with 11 bases sitting between them. The CDR3 here is CASRLDTTYEQYF. CDR3 DNA sequence: TGCGCCAGCAGGCTGGATACTACCTACGAGCAGTACTTC.

This clonotype was observed a few times. This chain joins TRBV20-1 and TRBJ2-1, with D maybe TRBD2 (7 bases). Germline V gives CDR1 DFQATT, CDR2 SNEGSKA (reference sequence). The CDR3 consists of 14 residues. V dropped 3 bases and J dropped 5 bases, with 14 bases sitting between them. This CDR3 is CSASGGGPHNEQFF. The CDR3 DNA reads TGCAGTGCTAGCGGCGGGGGCCCTCACAATGAGCAGTTCTTC.

This clonotype was seen only a few times. The V and J genes are TRBV28 and TRBJ1-1; D gene uncertain. The CDR3 contains 12 residues. The V gene lost 4 bases and the J gene lost 6 bases, with 9 bases spanning the gap. Germline V gene data show CDR1 as MDHEN and CDR2 as SYDVKM. This CDR3 is CASSWGGAEAFF. The CDR3 bases are TGTGCCAGCAGTTGGGGTGGGGCTGAAGCTTTCTTT.

The chain has TRBV7-9 and TRBJ1-5; D is uncertain. This CDR3 is built from 16 residues. Trimming removed 1 base from V and 4 bases from J, with 14 bases in between. Germline values: CDR1 SEHNR, CDR2 FQNEAQ (reference sequence). CDR3 region: CASSLEPGRGNQPQHF. In nucleotides, the CDR3 is TGTGCCAGCAGCTTAGAGCCGGGCAGAGGGAATCAGCCCCAGCATTTT.

Comment on this clonotype: The junction departs from germline at one end; a sequencing error may be responsible. The V gene is TRBV7-7, the J gene TRBJ2-5, with 16 bases lining up with TRBD2. The DNA matches TRBJ2-7 better at its end, which makes the J call doubtful. CDR1 and CDR2 from the germline V gene are SSHAT and FNYEAQ (reference sequence). The CDR3 extends over 16 amino acids. CDR3 region: CASSSGLAGGLSEQYF. Here the CDR3 DNA reads TGTGCTAGCAGCTCGGGACTAGCGGGGGGGCTGAGCGAGCAGTACTTC.

The V call is TRBV20-1, the J call TRBJ2-7; no clear D. Germline CDR1 is DFQATT and CDR2 is SNEGSKA (reference sequence). This CDR3 is 12 amino acids long. Deletions cut 4 bases from V and 0 bases from J, with 7 bases between. The CDR3 protein is CSATPNSYEQYF. CDR3 DNA sequence: TGCAGTGCTACGCCCAACTCCTACGAGCAGTACTTC.

The chain couples TRBV12-5 to TRBJ2-5; 14 bases align to TRBD2. Trimming at V came to 7 bases and at J to 4 bases, leaving 5 bases not matched to a gene. The CDR3 is 15 residues long. CDR1 and CDR2 from the germline V gene are LGHNT and FRNRAP. The CDR3 sequence: CASAYGTSGGETQYF. The CDR3 DNA is TGTGCTAGTGCCTACGGGACTAGCGGGGGAGAGACCCAGTACTTC.

This rearrangement joins TRBV3-1 to TRBJ2-3; TRBD1 aligns across 10 bases. J gave up 5 bases and V 1 base, and 3 bases lay outside the gene matches. This CDR3 contains 15 residues. Germline V gene data show CDR1 as LGHDT and CDR2 as YNNKEL (reference sequence). This chain's CDR3 is CASSQGDRGKDTQYF. DNA for the CDR3: TGTGCCAGCAGCCAAGGGGACAGGGGTAAAGATACGCAGTATTTT.

The chain employs TRBV6-5 and TRBJ2-3, with a weak D call TRBD1 (5 bases). The CDR3 sequence is 17 residues long. CDR1 is MNHEY and CDR2 is SVGAGI in the germline V gene. Trimming left V 2 bases short and J 2 bases short, with 17 bases between. The CDR3 protein is CASSYPVNRPDTDTQYF. For the CDR3, the DNA is TGTGCCAGCAGTTACCCGGTTAACAGGCCTGACACAGATACGCAGTATTTT.

The chain employs TRBV7-9 and TRBJ2-6; 7 bases agree with TRBD1. Per the germline V gene, CDR1 is SEHNR and CDR2 is FQNEAQ (reference sequence). The CDR3 consists of 15 residues. V was pared by 5 bases and J by 11 bases, with 12 bases of the junction left unmatched. The CDR3 is CASSPPDRANDVLTF. CDR3 DNA sequence: TGTGCCAGCAGCCCGCCTGACAGGGCGAACGACGTCCTGACTTTC. Full variable domain (outside the CDR3, taken from reference TRBV7-9 and TRBJ2-6): DTGVSQNPRHKITKRGQNVTFRCDPISEHNRLYWYRQTLGQGPEFLTYFQNEAQLEKSRLLSDRFSAERPKGSFSTLEIQRTEQGDSAMYLCASSPPDRANDVLTFGAGSRLTVL.

This clonotype was recorded a few times. This chain links TRBV29-1 with TRBJ2-1; weak D call: TRBD2 (6 bases). The CDR3 is made up of 15 amino acids. Germline V gene lookup returns CDR1 SQVTM and CDR2 ANQGSEA. Between the trimmed V and J ends, which lost 2 bases and 5 bases, there was a span of 16 bases. The CDR3 DNA follows: TGCAGCGTTGAAAGGGCTGGAGGGCGGAACAATGAGCAGTTCTTC. Translation: CSVERAGGRNNEQFF.

The J gene is TRBJ1-5, the V gene TRBV20-1, with D possibly being TRBD1 (5 bases). Germline-derived CDR1 and CDR2 are DFQATT and SNEGSKA (reference sequence). V was pared by 3 bases and J by 7 bases, with 16 bases between. CDR3 length equals 14 residues. CDR3: CSASQGGDWQPQHF. DNA for the CDR3: TGCAGTGCTAGTCAGGGAGGGGACTGGCAGCCCCAGCATTTT.

This clonotype was recorded a few times. The chain recombines TRBV29-1 with TRBJ2-5; the D gene is possibly TRBD2 (6 bases). The germline V and J ends were trimmed by 5 bases and 5 bases, with 18 bases remaining between them. Germline CDR1 and CDR2: SQVTM and ANQGSEA. The CDR3 is 14 amino acids. CDR3 in amino acids: CSVRLRGKRETQYF. DNA for the CDR3: TGCAGCGTTCGGTTGCGGGGTAAGAGGGAGACCCAGTACTTC.

This sequence joins TRBV7-2 and TRBJ1-4; D not certain. V lost 1 base and J 8 bases, leaving 14 bases between the germline ends. The CDR3 extends over 15 amino acids. Germline assignment: CDR1 SGHTA and CDR2 FQGNSA. CDR3 loop: CASSLVEGGQEKLFF. The CDR3 region has the DNA TGTGCCAGCAGCTTAGTTGAGGGTGGTCAGGAAAAACTGTTTTTT.

This clonotype was observed a handful of times. This chain connects TRBV10-3 to TRBJ2-3; D is unclear. The CDR3 contains 13 residues. Trimming left V 3 bases short and J 3 bases short, with 7 bases between. The V gene's germline CDR1 is ENHRY and CDR2 SYGVKD. CDR3 coding DNA: TGTGCCATCAGTGATACGAGTACAGATACGCAGTATTTT. Amino acids: CAISDTSTDTQYF.

This clonotype showed up just a few times. V usage is TRBV5-5 and J usage is TRBJ2-4; TRBD2 matches at 8 bases. Trimming took 0 bases from V and 7 from J; bases not matched to a gene: 9. The CDR3 sequence is 16 residues long. Germline values: CDR1 SGHKS, CDR2 YYEKEE (reference sequence). Here the CDR3 DNA reads TGTGCCAGCAGCTTGGGTTACGGGACTAGTGGTAACATTCAGTACTTC. This sequence encodes CASSLGYGTSGNIQYF.